These 5 T cell receptor beta chains were sequenced from one sample in a study of CD8 T cells in ankylosing spondylitis. General observations from the study: It appeared that ankylosing spondylitis blood was characterized by a TCR beta motif of 8 or 9 highly homologous variants.

No antigen is known for these receptors. Using its own MiXCR run on the 5' RACE reads, TCRdb lists one record per CDR3 protein. The repertoire has approximately 400,000 distinct CDR3 sequences, more than 15% of them found once; the top ten carry 1%. Sequencing input: blood, either unsorted or a sorted T cell fraction (not recorded which). These receptors were collected from a male donor with ankylosing spondylitis.

This clonotype was seen a few times. This chain connects TRBV12-3 or TRBV12-4 to TRBJ1-1; D is undetermined. Trimming took off 4 bases at V and 2 bases at J, with 11 bases between the two ends. The CDR3 has 14 amino acids. This chain's CDR3 is CASSSGLENTEAFF. The CDR3 DNA reads as TGTGCCAGCAGTTCCGGACTAGAAAACACTGAAGCTTTCTTT.

The V gene is TRBV5-5, the J gene TRBJ2-7; D not resolved. CDR1 and CDR2 from the germline V gene are SGHKS and YYEKEE (reference sequence). The CDR3 sequence is 15 residues long. Between the trimmed V and J ends, which lost 0 bases and 4 bases, there was a span of 14 bases. The CDR3 here is CASSLGGTPGYEQYF. The CDR3 DNA reads as TGTGCCAGCAGCTTGGGGGGTACCCCAGGTTACGAGCAGTACTTC.

The chain couples TRBV6-1 to TRBJ1-3; D perhaps matches TRBD1 (6 bases). The V and J ends lost 6 bases and 3 bases respectively, with 21 bases between them. The CDR3 length is 17 residues. Germline V gives CDR1 MNHNS, CDR2 SASEGT. The CDR3: CASSRKLVGADGNTIYF. DNA for the CDR3: TGTGCCAGCAGCCGCAAACTCGTGGGGGCCGATGGAAACACCATATATTTT.

This clonotype has only a few counts. This chain links TRBV5-1 with TRBJ2-3; 7 bases match TRBD2. Germline V gene lookup returns CDR1 SGHRS and CDR2 YFSETQ. The V and J ends lost 4 bases and 1 base, in that order; junction bases with no gene match: 6. The CDR3 extends over 15 amino acids. The CDR3, as DNA: TGCGCCAGCAGCGCCAGCGGGGCCCGCACAGATACGCAGTATTTT. Protein product: CASSASGARTDTQYF.

Only a few counts were recorded for this clonotype. The chain couples TRBV5-8 to TRBJ2-5; maybe TRBD1 (5 bases). Trimming took off 5 bases at V and 5 bases at J, with 13 bases between the two ends. This CDR3 has 13 amino acids. From germline, CDR1 is SGHTS and CDR2 YDEGEE. DNA for the CDR3: TGTGCCAGCAGTCTAAAGGGGCGGGAGACCCAGTACTTC. Its protein is CASSLKGRETQYF.